The present entry profiles one TCR beta chain with its context. The repertoire was sequenced with immunoSEQ multiplex PCR; TCRdb's copy has only in-frame clones and lacks some. The sample contains over 95,000 clones, about 90% of which appear only once. The CDR3 contains 15 residues. Trimming stripped 3 bases from V and 1 base from J, with 12 bases between. Germline assignment: CDR1 SGDLS and CDR2 YYNGEE. This sample was included in a study of T cells after somatic rescue of genetic block. The TCR sequence derives from a woman younger than 35. This chain uses TRBV9 with TRBJ2-3; D gene ambiguous. Sequencing used peripheral blood mononuclear cells (PBMCs). The CDR3 here is CASSAFLAGTDTQYF. In DNA, the CDR3 is TGTGCCAGCAGCGCCTTCCTGGCGGGCACAGATACGCAGTATTTT. The entire variable domain, with the rest obtained from reference TRBV9 and TRBJ2-3, is as follows: DSGVTQTPKHLITATGQRVTLRCSPRSGDLSVYWYQQSLDQGLQFLIQYYNGEERAKGNILERFSAQQFPDLHSELNLSSLELGDSALYFCASSAFLAGTDTQYFGPGTRLTVL.